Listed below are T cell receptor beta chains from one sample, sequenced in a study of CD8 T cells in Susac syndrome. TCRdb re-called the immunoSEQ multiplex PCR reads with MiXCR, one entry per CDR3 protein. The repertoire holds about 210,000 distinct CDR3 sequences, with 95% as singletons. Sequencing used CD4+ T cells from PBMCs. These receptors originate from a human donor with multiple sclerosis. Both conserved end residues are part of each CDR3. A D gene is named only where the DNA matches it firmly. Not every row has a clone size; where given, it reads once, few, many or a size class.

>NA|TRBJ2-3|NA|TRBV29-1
CSVEDRLTSTDTQYF
TGCAGCGTTGAAGACAGACTGACTAGCACAGATACGCAGTATTTT
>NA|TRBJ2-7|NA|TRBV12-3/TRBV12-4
CASSPWDQSSYEQYF
TGTGCCAGCAGCCCCTGGGACCAGAGCTCCTACGAGCAGTACTTC
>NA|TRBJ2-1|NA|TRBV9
CASSVGVWALEQFF
TGTGCCAGCAGCGTAGGGGTTTGGGCCCTGGAGCAGTTCTTC
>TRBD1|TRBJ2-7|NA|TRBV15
CATSRDRGDYEQYF
TGTGCCACCAGCCGAGACAGGGGCGACTACGAGCAGTACTTC
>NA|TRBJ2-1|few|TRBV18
CASSPQGNEQFF
TGTGCCAGCTCACCACAGGGGAATGAGCAGTTCTTC
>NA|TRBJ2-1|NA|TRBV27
CASMNDLQHYNEQFF
TGTGCCAGCATGAACGATCTACAACACTACAATGAGCAGTTCTTC
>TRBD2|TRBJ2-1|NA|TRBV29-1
CSVETHSGRGSSYNEQFF
TGCAGCGTTGAAACCCATAGCGGGAGGGGGAGCTCCTACAATGAGCAGTTCTTC
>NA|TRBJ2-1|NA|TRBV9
CASSPTYSRSYNEQFF
TGTGCCAGCAGCCCAACCTACAGCCGCTCCTACAATGAGCAGTTCTTC
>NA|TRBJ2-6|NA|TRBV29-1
CSVIGGSGANVLTF
TGCAGCGTTATCGGCGGCTCTGGGGCCAACGTCCTGACTTTC
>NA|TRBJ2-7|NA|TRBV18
CASSQGESYEQYF
TGTGCCAGCTCACAGGGCGAATCCTACGAGCAGTACTTC
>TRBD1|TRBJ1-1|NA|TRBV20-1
CSATSGQGSTEAFF
TGCAGTGCTACCTCGGGACAGGGAAGCACTGAAGCTTTCTTT
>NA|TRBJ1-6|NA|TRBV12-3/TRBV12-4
CASSLKGNSPLHF
TGTGCCAGCAGTCTAAAAGGGAATTCACCCCTCCACTTT
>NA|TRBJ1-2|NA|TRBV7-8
CASSQDSSSHTF
TGTGCCAGCAGCCAGGACAGTTCCTCCCACACCTTC
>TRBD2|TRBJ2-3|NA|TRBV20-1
CSARDPSGTRQYF
TGCAGTGCTAGAGACCCCTCCGGGACTAGACAGTATTTT
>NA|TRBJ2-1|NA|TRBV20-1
CSARSSSVKMRYNEQFF
TGCAGTGCTAGAAGTTCCAGCGTGAAGATGAGGTACAATGAGCAGTTCTTC
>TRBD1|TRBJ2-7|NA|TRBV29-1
CSTSGQGVYEQYF
TGCAGCACATCGGGACAGGGTGTGTACGAGCAGTACTTC
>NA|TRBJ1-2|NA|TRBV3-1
CASSPSGVDYGYTF
TGTGCCAGCAGCCCATCGGGGGTTGACTATGGCTACACCTTC
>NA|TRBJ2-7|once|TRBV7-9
CASSLATFSGSYEQYF
TGTGCCAGCAGCTTAGCGACATTTTCGGGCTCCTACGAGCAGTACTTC
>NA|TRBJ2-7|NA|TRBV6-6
CASSLSASHSYEQYF
TGTGCCAGCAGTTTGAGCGCATCGCACTCCTACGAGCAGTACTTC
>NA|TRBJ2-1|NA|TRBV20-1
CSATRARSSYNEQFF
TGCAGTGCTACCCGGGCTCGGAGCTCCTACAATGAGCAGTTCTTC
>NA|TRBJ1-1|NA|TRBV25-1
CASRGRQAATEAFF
TGTGCCAGCAGGGGCCGACAGGCCGCCACTGAAGCTTTCTTT
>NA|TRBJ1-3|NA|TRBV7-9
CASTPYDNTIYF
TGTGCCAGCACCCCCTACGATAACACCATATATTTT
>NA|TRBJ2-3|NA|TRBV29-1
CSPRGLTDTQYF
TGCAGCCCTCGAGGGCTCACAGATACGCAGTATTTT
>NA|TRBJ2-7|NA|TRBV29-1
CSASGGSSYEQYF
TGCAGCGCCTCTGGGGGCAGCTCCTACGAGCAGTACTTC
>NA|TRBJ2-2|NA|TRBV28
CASTTGGYHTGELFF
TGTGCCAGCACCACGGGGGGCTATCACACCGGGGAGCTGTTTTTT